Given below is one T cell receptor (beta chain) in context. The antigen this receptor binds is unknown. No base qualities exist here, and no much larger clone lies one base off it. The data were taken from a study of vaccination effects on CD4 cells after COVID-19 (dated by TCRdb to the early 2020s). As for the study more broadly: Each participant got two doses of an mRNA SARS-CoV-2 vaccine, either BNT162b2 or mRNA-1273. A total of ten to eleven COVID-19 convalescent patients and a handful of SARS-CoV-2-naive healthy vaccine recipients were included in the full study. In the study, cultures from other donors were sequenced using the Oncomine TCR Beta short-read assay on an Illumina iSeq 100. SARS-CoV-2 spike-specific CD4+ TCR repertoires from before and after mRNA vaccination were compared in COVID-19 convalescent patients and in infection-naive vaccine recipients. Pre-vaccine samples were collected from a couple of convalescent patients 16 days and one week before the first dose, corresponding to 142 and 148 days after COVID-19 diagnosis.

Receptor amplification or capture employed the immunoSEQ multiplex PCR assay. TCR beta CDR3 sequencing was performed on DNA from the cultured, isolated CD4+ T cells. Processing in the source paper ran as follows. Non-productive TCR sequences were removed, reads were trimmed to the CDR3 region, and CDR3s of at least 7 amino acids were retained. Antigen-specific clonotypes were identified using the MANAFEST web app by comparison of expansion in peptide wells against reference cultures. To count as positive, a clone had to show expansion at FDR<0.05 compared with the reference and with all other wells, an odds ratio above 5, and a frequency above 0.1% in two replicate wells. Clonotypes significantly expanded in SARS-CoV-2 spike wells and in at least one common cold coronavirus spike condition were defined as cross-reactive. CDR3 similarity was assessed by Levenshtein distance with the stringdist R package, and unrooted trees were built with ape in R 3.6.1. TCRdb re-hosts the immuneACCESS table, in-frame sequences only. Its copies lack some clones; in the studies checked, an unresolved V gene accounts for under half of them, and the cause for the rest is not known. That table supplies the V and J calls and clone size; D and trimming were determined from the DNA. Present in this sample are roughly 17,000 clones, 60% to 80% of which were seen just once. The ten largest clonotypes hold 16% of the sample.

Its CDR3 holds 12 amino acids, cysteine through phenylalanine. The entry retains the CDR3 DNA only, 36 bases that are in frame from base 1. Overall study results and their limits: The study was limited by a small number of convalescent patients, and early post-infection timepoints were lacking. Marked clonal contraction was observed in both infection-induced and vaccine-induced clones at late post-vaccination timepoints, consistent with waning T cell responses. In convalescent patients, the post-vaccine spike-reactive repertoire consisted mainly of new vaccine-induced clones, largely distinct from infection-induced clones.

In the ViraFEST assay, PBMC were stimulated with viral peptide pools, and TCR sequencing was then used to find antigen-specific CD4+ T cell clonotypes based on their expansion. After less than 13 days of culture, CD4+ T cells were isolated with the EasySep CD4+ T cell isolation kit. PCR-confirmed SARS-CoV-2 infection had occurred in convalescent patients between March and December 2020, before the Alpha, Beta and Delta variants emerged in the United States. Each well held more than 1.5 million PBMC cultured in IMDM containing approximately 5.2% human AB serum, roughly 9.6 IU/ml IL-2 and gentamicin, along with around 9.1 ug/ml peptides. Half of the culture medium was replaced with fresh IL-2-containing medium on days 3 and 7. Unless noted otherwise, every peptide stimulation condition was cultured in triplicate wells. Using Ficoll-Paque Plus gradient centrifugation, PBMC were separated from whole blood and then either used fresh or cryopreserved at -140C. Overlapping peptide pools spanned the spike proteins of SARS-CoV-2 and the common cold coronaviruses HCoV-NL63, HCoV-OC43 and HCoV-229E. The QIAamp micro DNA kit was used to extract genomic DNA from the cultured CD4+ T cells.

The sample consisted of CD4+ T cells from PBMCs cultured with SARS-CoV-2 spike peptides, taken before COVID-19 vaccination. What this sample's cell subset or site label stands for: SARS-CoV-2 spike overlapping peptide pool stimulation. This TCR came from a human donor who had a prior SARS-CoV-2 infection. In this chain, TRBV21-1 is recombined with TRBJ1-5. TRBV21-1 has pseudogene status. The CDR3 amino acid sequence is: CASTPKDQPQHF. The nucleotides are TGTGCCAGCACCCCCAAGGATCAGCCCCAGCATTTT.